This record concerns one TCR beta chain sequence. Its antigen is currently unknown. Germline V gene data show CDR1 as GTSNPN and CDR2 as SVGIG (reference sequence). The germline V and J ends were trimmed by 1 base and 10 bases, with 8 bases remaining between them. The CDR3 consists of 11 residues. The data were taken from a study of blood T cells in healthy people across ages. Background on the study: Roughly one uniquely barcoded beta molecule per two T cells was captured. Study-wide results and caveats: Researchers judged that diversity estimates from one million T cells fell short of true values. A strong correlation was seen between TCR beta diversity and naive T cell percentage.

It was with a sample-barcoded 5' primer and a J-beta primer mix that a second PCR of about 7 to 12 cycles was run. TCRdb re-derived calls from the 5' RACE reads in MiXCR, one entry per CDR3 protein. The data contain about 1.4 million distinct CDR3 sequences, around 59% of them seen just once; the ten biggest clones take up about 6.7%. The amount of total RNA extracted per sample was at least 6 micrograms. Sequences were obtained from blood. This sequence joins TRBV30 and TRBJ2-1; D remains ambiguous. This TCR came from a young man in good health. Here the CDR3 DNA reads TGTGCCTGGAGTGCGATGCAGGAGCAGTTCTTC. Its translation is CAWSAMQEQFF.